The 7 T cell receptor beta chains given below trace back to one sample, sequenced in a study of cytomegalovirus exposure and HLA in healthy donors. In the PCR, 60 Vbeta and 13 Jbeta primers were used. Clones were read by immunoSEQ multiplex PCR, and TCRdb kept only the in-frame ones, dropping some. Among roughly 130,000 clones listed, approximately 79% were seen once. The sample taken for sequencing was PBMCs. The receptors were sampled from a man younger than 35 in good health and CMV-seropositive.

CDR3 coding DNA: TGCAGCGTTAGGGACTCCACGGGAGAGCAGTACTTC. Its protein is CSVRDSTGEQYF. This rearrangement joins TRBV29-1 to TRBJ2-7, with a weak D call TRBD2 (6 bases). V was pared by 5 bases and J by 7 bases, with 15 bases between. The germline gives CDR1 SQVTM, CDR2 ANQGSEA. The CDR3 length is 12 residues.

This clone has a handful of counts. The chain joins TRBV5-4 to TRBJ2-1; 7 positions agree with TRBD1. Germline assignment: CDR1 SGHNT and CDR2 YYREEE (reference sequence). The CDR3 sequence is 15 residues long. V shed 3 bases and J 7 bases; nucleotides not matched to a gene: 10. The CDR3 DNA reads as TGTGCCAGCAGCTCGGGACAGCCTGGCATGAATGAGCAGTTCTTC. This codes for CASSSGQPGMNEQFF. Combining the CDR3 with reference TRBV5-4 and TRBJ2-1 gives the whole variable domain ETGVTQSPTHLIKTRGQQVTLRCSSQSGHNTVSWYQQALGQGPQFIFQYYREEENGRGNFPPRFSGLQFPNYSSELNVNALELDDSALYLCASSSGQPGMNEQFFGPGTRLTVL.

This clone has a handful of counts. The chain uses TRBV6-6 and TRBJ2-5, with D perhaps matching TRBD2 (6 bases). Germline lookup yields CDR1 MNHNY and CDR2 SVGAGI (reference sequence). The CDR3 consists of 15 residues. The V end lost 4 bases, the J end lost 2 bases, and 14 bases lay between the germline ends. Here the CDR3 DNA reads TGTGCCAGCAGTTCTTCTAGCGTAAGGCAAGAGACCCAGTACTTC. This codes for CASSSSSVRQETQYF.

This sequence joins TRBV19 and TRBJ2-4; D may be TRBD1 (6 bases). This CDR3 has 13 amino acids. CDR1 LNHDA and CDR2 SQIVND come from the germline V gene (reference sequence). Trimming removed 6 bases at V and 4 bases at J, with 10 bases between. The CDR3 DNA is TGTGCCAGTAGGGGCCAGGGGAAAAACATTCAGTACTTC. It is translated as CASRGQGKNIQYF.

There are a few counts of this clone. The J gene is TRBJ1-5, the V gene TRBV4-1, with a tentative D call TRBD1 (5 bases). Trimming stripped 0 bases from V and 11 bases from J, with 11 bases between. Germline lookup yields CDR1 MGHRA and CDR2 YSYEKL. The CDR3 consists of 13 residues. CDR3 sequence reads: CASSQERQYTQHF. CDR3 DNA sequence: TGCGCCAGCAGCCAAGAGAGACAGTACACCCAGCATTTT.

This clone came up once. The CDR3 bases are TGTGCCAGCAGTGACGGAGACAGGGTGTATGGCTACACCTTC. Translated, it gives CASSDGDRVYGYTF. The rearrangement links TRBV6-4 to TRBJ1-2; 7 positions agree with TRBD1. The CDR3 totals 14 residues. V lost 2 bases, J lost 5 bases, and 5 bases stayed unmatched. In germline, CDR1 is MRHNA, CDR2 SNTAGT.

V usage is TRBV11-3 and J usage is TRBJ1-3; no firm D call. Trimming pared 5 bases from V and 0 bases from J, leaving 8 bases between. The germline V gene encodes CDR1 SGHNT and CDR2 YENEEA. This CDR3 has 14 amino acids. The CDR3 reads CASSPGGSGNTIYF. As DNA, the CDR3 is TGTGCCAGCAGCCCAGGTGGCTCTGGAAACACCATATATTTT.